A single sample is the source of the 32 T cell receptor beta chains below, sequenced in a study of beta chain features in type 1 diabetes. Of the isolated RNA, all was reverse transcribed, and so the sequenced material was expressed TCRB transcripts. The assay was immunoSEQ multiplex PCR, and TCRdb's table has in-frame clones only and misses some. The sample records under 200,000 clones, about 7.3% being singletons. Sequencing was performed on central memory CD4+ T cells from blood. Receptors were obtained from a man aged 18 to 30 in good health.

This clone was seen ten or more times. This chain uses TRBV6-8 with TRBJ2-1; TRBD2 matches at 9 bases. The CDR3 has 15 residues. Germline CDR1 reads MNHGY; CDR2 reads SAAAGT. Trimming cost V 2 bases and J 4 bases; bases outside gene matches: 3. The CDR3 here is CASSYVAGGYNEQFF. The CDR3 DNA reads as TGTGCCAGCAGTTACGTCGCGGGAGGGTACAATGAGCAGTTCTTC.

This clone was counted between two and nine times. The junction shows a germline mismatch at one end, possibly a read error. This chain joins TRBV7-2 and TRBJ2-7; TRBD1 might be the D (6 bases). The germline CDR1 and CDR2 sequences are SGHTA and FQGNSA. CDR3 length equals 14 residues. The CDR3: CASSQEQGSDEQYF. For the CDR3, the DNA is TGCGCCAGCAGCCAAGAACAGGGTAGCGACGAGCAGTACTTC.

At least ten counts were recorded for this clone. The chain is built from TRBV5-1 and TRBJ2-7; D is unresolved. The length of the CDR3 is 14 residues. Trimming pared 0 bases from V and 5 bases from J, leaving 12 bases between. Germline V gene lookup returns CDR1 SGHRS and CDR2 YFSETQ. CDR3 residues: CASSLDSGGDEQYF. The CDR3 DNA reads TGCGCCAGCAGCTTGGATTCGGGTGGTGACGAGCAGTACTTC.

The V and J genes are TRBV6-5 and TRBJ1-2; no definite D call. Trimming took off 7 bases at V and 8 bases at J, with 20 bases between the two ends. The length of the CDR3 is 14 residues. The germline V gene encodes CDR1 MNHEY and CDR2 SVGAGI. CDR3 nucleotide sequence: TGTGCCAGCACCCCCGGAGGATTCCGAACGGGCTACACCTTC. This codes for CASTPGGFRTGYTF.

V gene TRBV6-6 combines with J gene TRBJ2-3; D may be TRBD2 (6 bases). The CDR3 consists of 13 residues. V lost 10 bases to trimming and J lost 0 bases, with 11 bases between them. In germline, CDR1 is MNHNY, CDR2 SVGAGI (reference sequence). As DNA, the CDR3 is TGTGCCACCGGGACTCCGAGCACAGATACGCAGTATTTT. Amino acids: CATGTPSTDTQYF.

The V gene is TRBV5-6, the J gene TRBJ1-4; 8 bases fit TRBD1. This CDR3 region has 17 residues. J lost 0 bases, V lost 4 bases, and 8 bases had no gene match. Germline V CDR1 and CDR2: SGHDT, YYEEEE. The CDR3 protein is CASSPGTGTATNEKLFF. The CDR3 DNA reads TGTGCCAGCAGCCCGGGGACAGGAACGGCAACTAATGAAAAACTGTTTTTT.

The chain is built from TRBV21-1 and TRBJ2-1; the table's D call, TRBD2, was not checked against the DNA. TRBV21-1 is tagged as a pseudogene. The CDR3 has 12 amino acids. Here the CDR3 reads CASSKRRFRQFF. The CDR3 DNA follows: TGTGCCAGCAGCAAACGTCGGTTTCGGCAGTTCTTC.

This clone was picked up many times. The CDR3 is CASSSGTNDGYTF. The CDR3 DNA reads TGTGCCAGCAGCAGCGGGACAAATGATGGCTACACCTTC. The V and J genes are TRBV7-9 and TRBJ1-2, with D maybe TRBD1 (6 bases). Germline CDR1 SEHNR, CDR2 FQNEAQ (reference sequence). The CDR3 is made up of 13 amino acids. V dropped 5 bases and J dropped 6 bases, with 13 bases sitting between them.

This clone showed up just a few times. The chain couples TRBV5-1 to TRBJ2-7, with D uncertain. The V and J ends lost 1 base and 6 bases respectively, with 11 bases between them. From germline, CDR1 is SGHRS and CDR2 YFSETQ. This CDR3 is built from 13 residues. The CDR3 coding sequence is TGCGCCAGCAGCTTGCTGGAGACGGGCGAGCAGTACTTC. Protein product: CASSLLETGEQYF.

J is TRBJ1-1 and V is TRBV18, with D unresolved. In germline, CDR1 is KGHSH, CDR2 LQKENI. Trimming pared 2 bases from V and 1 base from J, leaving 8 bases between. The CDR3 loop spans 14 amino acids. The CDR3 here is CASSPTLENTEAFF. CDR3 coding DNA: TGTGCCAGCTCACCAACCTTAGAGAACACTGAAGCTTTCTTT.

This clone was detected many times. This chain links TRBV28 with TRBJ1-5; 7 positions agree with TRBD1. The CDR3 consists of 15 residues. CDR1 is MDHEN, CDR2 SYDVKM, per germline. J was trimmed by 3 bases and V by 6 bases; bases with no gene match: 8. The CDR3 DNA follows: TGTGCCAGCAGGAAACCGGGACAGTACAATCAGCCCCAGCATTTT. It translates to CASRKPGQYNQPQHF.

This rearrangement joins TRBV9 to TRBJ2-7, with TRBD2 as a possible D gene (5 bases). Trimming stripped 0 bases from V and 6 bases from J, with 10 bases between. The germline gives CDR1 SGDLS, CDR2 YYNGEE. CDR3 length: 13 residues. As DNA, the CDR3 is TGTGCCAGCAGCGTAGCGCCTAGCTCCGAGCAGTACTTC. Amino acids: CASSVAPSSEQYF. The entire variable domain, with the rest obtained from reference TRBV9 and TRBJ2-7, is as follows: DSGVTQTPKHLITATGQRVTLRCSPRSGDLSVYWYQQSLDQGLQFLIQYYNGEERAKGNILERFSAQQFPDLHSELNLSSLELGDSALYFCASSVAPSSEQYFGPGTRLTVT.

This clone was seen only a few times. The chain joins TRBV7-9 to TRBJ1-1, with 10 nucleotides matching TRBD1. The germline gives CDR1 SEHNR, CDR2 FQNEAQ (reference sequence). Losses at the gene ends were 4 bases for V and 6 bases for J; bases not matched to a gene: 8. The CDR3 consists of 15 residues. The CDR3 protein is CASSYRGTGVAEAFF. The CDR3 bases are TGTGCCAGCAGCTACCGCGGGACAGGGGTCGCTGAAGCTTTCTTT. The whole variable domain, remainder taken from reference TRBV7-9 and TRBJ1-1, is DTGVSQNPRHKITKRGQNVTFRCDPISEHNRLYWYRQTLGQGPEFLTYFQNEAQLEKSRLLSDRFSAERPKGSFSTLEIQRTEQGDSAMYLCASSYRGTGVAEAFFGQGTRLTVV.

V and J are TRBV12-5 and TRBJ1-2; D unresolved. With 5 bases removed from V and 4 bases from J, the gap between germline ends came to 11 bases. This CDR3 contains 13 residues. Germline CDR1 is LGHNT and CDR2 is FRNRAP. CDR3 sequence: CASGADTPYGYTF. The CDR3 nucleotides are TGTGCTAGTGGTGCCGACACTCCCTATGGCTACACCTTC.

This chain links TRBV30 with TRBJ2-2; D is possibly TRBD1 (6 bases). Germline assignment: CDR1 GTSNPN and CDR2 SVGIG (reference sequence). The CDR3 is 16 residues long. V lost 1 base, J lost 3 bases, and 15 bases lay in between. The CDR3 region has the DNA TGTGCCTGGAGTGAGGGAAACAGGGCGTACACCGGGGAGCTGTTTTTT. This translates into CAWSEGNRAYTGELFF.

This clone was seen ten or more times. The chain couples TRBV28 to TRBJ2-7; tentative D call: TRBD1 (5 bases). Germline-derived CDR1 and CDR2 are MDHEN and SYDVKM. The CDR3 is 14 residues long. With 4 bases removed from V and 1 base from J, the gap between germline ends came to 11 bases. CDR3: CASSSPDSSYEQYF. For the CDR3, the DNA is TGTGCCAGCAGTTCTCCAGACAGTTCCTACGAGCAGTACTTC.

This chain connects TRBV19 to TRBJ2-1; the match to TRBD2 covers 7 bases. In germline, CDR1 is LNHDA, CDR2 SQIVND (reference sequence). The junction had 7 bases not matched to a gene; V was cut back by 3 bases and J by 5 bases. This CDR3 region has 15 residues. The CDR3 protein is CASSIVASGDNEQFF. The CDR3 region has the DNA TGTGCCAGTAGTATTGTGGCTAGCGGAGACAATGAGCAGTTCTTC.

Only a few counts were recorded for this clone. The gene calls are TRBV28 and TRBJ2-3, with 10 bases identical to TRBD1. Trimming cost V 7 bases and J 7 bases; bases outside gene matches: 14. Per germline, CDR1 MDHEN and CDR2 SYDVKM. The CDR3 is 16 amino acids. CDR3: CASIPGQGDIGNTQYF. CDR3 nucleotide sequence: TGTGCCAGCATTCCAGGACAGGGGGATATTGGGAATACGCAGTATTTT.

This chain joins TRBV28 and TRBJ1-5; D is perhaps TRBD1 (5 bases). Germline lookup yields CDR1 MDHEN and CDR2 SYDVKM. The CDR3 sequence is 14 residues long. Deletions cut 7 bases from V and 5 bases from J, with 15 bases between. The CDR3 loop is CASTRGRGDQPQHF. The CDR3 DNA sequence: TGTGCCAGCACCAGAGGGCGGGGGGATCAGCCCCAGCATTTT.

This clone appeared a few times. The genes are TRBV5-1 and TRBJ2-2, with 9 bases fitting TRBD1. The junction had 13 bases not matched to a gene; V was cut back by 4 bases and J by 6 bases. In germline, CDR1 is SGHRS, CDR2 YFSETQ. The CDR3 is made up of 17 amino acids. CDR3 sequence reads: CASSVGRTGESSGELFF. In nucleotides, the CDR3 is TGCGCCAGCAGCGTGGGACGGACAGGGGAATCCTCCGGGGAGCTGTTTTTT. The full variable domain, completed using reference TRBV5-1 and TRBJ2-2, is KAGVTQTPRYLIKTRGQQVTLSCSPISGHRSVSWYQQTPGQGLQFLFEYFSETQRNKGNFPGRFSGRQFSNSRSEMNVSTLELGDSALYLCASSVGRTGESSGELFFGEGSRLTVL.

This clone was seen more than once but under ten times. The gene calls are TRBV7-2 and TRBJ1-2; weak D call: TRBD1 (6 bases). Germline V gives CDR1 SGHTA, CDR2 FQGNSA. V gave up 8 bases and J gave up 2 bases, with 15 bases separating them. This CDR3 is built from 14 residues. This CDR3 is CASREGGGNYGYTF. The CDR3 DNA reads as TGTGCCAGCCGAGAGGGCGGGGGCAACTATGGCTACACCTTC.

This clone came up a few times. The chain links TRBV18 to TRBJ2-3; 8 nucleotides match TRBD1. This CDR3 is built from 16 residues. Germline V gene sequence: CDR1 KGHSH, CDR2 LQKENI. The junction had 12 bases not matched to a gene; V was cut back by 6 bases and J by 4 bases. The CDR3 region has the DNA TGTGCCAGCTCGGGGACAGGCCTAGCAGGTTCAGATACGCAGTATTTT. This codes for CASSGTGLAGSDTQYF.

The chain combines TRBV2 with TRBJ2-3; 13 nucleotides agree with TRBD2. Germline loops: CDR1 SNHLY, CDR2 FYNNEI. CDR3 length: 15 residues. V shed 6 bases, J shed 6 bases, and the junction held 6 bases outside the gene matches. The CDR3 bases are TGTGCCAGCAGCTTGGGACTAGCGGGGACCGATACGCAGTATTTT. The encoded protein is CASSLGLAGTDTQYF.

This chain connects TRBV28 to TRBJ2-5; TRBD2 agrees at 13 bases. Germline V gives CDR1 MDHEN, CDR2 SYDVKM. The length of the CDR3 is 17 residues. With 5 bases clipped from V and 1 base from J, the junction kept 7 bases outside the gene matches. The CDR3: CASSLGLAGDFQETQYF. CDR3 DNA: TGTGCCAGCAGTCTCGGACTAGCGGGGGACTTCCAAGAGACCCAGTACTTC.

The chain links TRBV28 to TRBJ2-3; D ambiguous. V lost 10 bases, J lost 12 bases, and 17 bases lay in between. Germline values: CDR1 MDHEN, CDR2 SYDVKM. The length of the CDR3 is 11 residues. Here the CDR3 DNA reads TGTGCCATCCACACGCCCAATGCACAGTATTTT. This gives the protein CAIHTPNAQYF.

This clone was seen ten or more times. This chain connects TRBV28 to TRBJ2-4, with D perhaps matching TRBD1 (5 bases). CDR1 and CDR2 (germline): MDHEN, SYDVKM. V was shortened by 5 bases and J by 7 bases, with 15 bases between the two germline ends. CDR3 length: 14 residues. CDR3 region: CASSPTDRANIQYF. The CDR3, as DNA: TGTGCCAGCAGTCCGACAGACCGGGCGAACATTCAGTACTTC.

The rearrangement uses TRBV5-8 and TRBJ2-2; D perhaps matches TRBD1 (5 bases). This CDR3 spans 15 amino acids. Germline values: CDR1 SGHTS, CDR2 YDEGEE. Trimming took 4 bases from V and 6 from J, leaving 16 bases between them. The CDR3 here is CASSGSGSRPGELFF. The CDR3 DNA reads TGTGCCAGCAGCGGATCAGGGTCCCGGCCCGGGGAGCTGTTTTTT.

This clone was counted between two and nine times. The V and J genes are TRBV7-3 and TRBJ2-2, with TRBD2 matching 7 bases. V lost 1 base and J lost 6; bases outside the gene matches: 8. Looked up from germline, CDR1 is SGHTA and CDR2 is FQGTGA. The CDR3 extends over 16 amino acids. CDR3 amino acids: CASSLRGRAPPGELFF. The CDR3, as DNA: TGTGCCAGCAGCTTAAGGGGGAGGGCCCCCCCCGGGGAGCTGTTTTTT.

This clone was counted a few times. The CDR3 here is CAVPTGANVLTF. The CDR3 region has the DNA TGTGCCGTACCTACTGGGGCCAACGTCCTGACTTTC. V gene TRBV5-8 combines with J gene TRBJ2-6; D gene uncertain. CDR3 size: 12 residues. V lost 10 bases and J 2 bases, leaving 7 bases between the germline ends. Germline V gives CDR1 SGHTS, CDR2 YDEGEE.

V usage is TRBV11-3 and J usage is TRBJ2-2; TRBD1 agrees at 7 bases. The ends lost 1 base at V and 6 bases at J; junction bases unmatched: 5. Germline loops: CDR1 SGHNT, CDR2 YENEEA. The CDR3 spans 15 residues. CDR3 nucleotides: TGTGCCAGCAGCTTAGGGGACAGAAGGGCCGGGGAGCTGTTTTTT. Protein sequence: CASSLGDRRAGELFF.

The table lists this clone with a few counts. The CDR3 loop is CASTPYSNQPQHF. CDR3 in DNA: TGTGCCAGCACCCCTTATAGCAATCAGCCCCAGCATTTT. The V call is TRBV6-5, the J call TRBJ1-5; D gene unclear. With 7 bases removed from V and 0 bases from J, the gap between germline ends came to 7 bases. This CDR3 contains 13 residues. Looked up from germline, CDR1 is MNHEY and CDR2 is SVGAGI.

The V call is TRBV11-3, the J call TRBJ2-1; 7 bases agree with TRBD1. The CDR3 spans 13 residues. J gave up 8 bases and V 5 bases, and 6 bases lay outside the gene matches. The germline gives CDR1 SGHNT, CDR2 YENEEA. The CDR3 nucleotides are TGTGCCAGCAGCAGACAGGGTCGGGATGAGCAGTTCTTC. This sequence encodes CASSRQGRDEQFF.